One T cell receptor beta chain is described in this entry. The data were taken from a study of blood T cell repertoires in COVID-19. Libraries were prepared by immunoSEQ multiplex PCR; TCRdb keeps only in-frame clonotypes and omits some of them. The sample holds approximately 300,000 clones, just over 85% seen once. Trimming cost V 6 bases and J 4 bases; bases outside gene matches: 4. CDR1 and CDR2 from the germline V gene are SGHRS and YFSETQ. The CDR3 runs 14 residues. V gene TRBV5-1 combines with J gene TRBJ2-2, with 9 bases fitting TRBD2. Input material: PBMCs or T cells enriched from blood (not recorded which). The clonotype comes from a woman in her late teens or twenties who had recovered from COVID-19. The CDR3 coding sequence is TGCGCCAGCAATCCTAGCGGGGCCACCGGGGAGCTGTTTTTT. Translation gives CASNPSGATGELFF.